This T cell receptor (beta chain) was recovered during a study of control samples from healthy donors and cancer patients. The data were produced by immunoSEQ multiplex PCR, yet TCRdb's version contains in-frame clones alone and is incomplete. The sample lists about 69,000 clones, more than 75% seen once, with about 3.1% in the top ten. The sample comprised PBMCs. The source of this sequence is a woman aged 45-59 years with lung cancer.

The CDR3 here is CASSLNRGHSGEYYGYTF. The CDR3 nucleotides are TGTGCCAGCTCACTCAACCGTGGCCACAGTGGAGAATACTATGGCTACACCTTC. The V and J genes are TRBV18 and TRBJ1-2, with D unclear. Germline loops: CDR1 KGHSH, CDR2 LQKENI. V dropped 4 bases and J dropped 3 bases, with 24 bases sitting between them. This CDR3 is built from 18 residues.